The T cell receptor beta chain described here comes from a study of control samples from healthy donors and cancer patients. CDR1 is SGHNT and CDR2 is YYREEE in the germline V gene (reference sequence). This CDR3 region has 14 residues. The ends lost 4 bases at V and 4 bases at J; junction bases unmatched: 4. Here immunoSEQ multiplex PCR was the method, and the copy in TCRdb shows in-frame clones only, minus some. The table records about 120,000 clones, about 92% of them present only once. The source material was PBMCs. The chain links TRBV5-4 to TRBJ2-2; 7 bases are a match to TRBD1. The clonotype was recovered from a man aged 50 or older with head and neck cancer. DNA of the CDR3: TGTGCCAGCAGCACGTACAGGGGCACCGGGGAGCTGTTTTTT. This translates into CASSTYRGTGELFF.